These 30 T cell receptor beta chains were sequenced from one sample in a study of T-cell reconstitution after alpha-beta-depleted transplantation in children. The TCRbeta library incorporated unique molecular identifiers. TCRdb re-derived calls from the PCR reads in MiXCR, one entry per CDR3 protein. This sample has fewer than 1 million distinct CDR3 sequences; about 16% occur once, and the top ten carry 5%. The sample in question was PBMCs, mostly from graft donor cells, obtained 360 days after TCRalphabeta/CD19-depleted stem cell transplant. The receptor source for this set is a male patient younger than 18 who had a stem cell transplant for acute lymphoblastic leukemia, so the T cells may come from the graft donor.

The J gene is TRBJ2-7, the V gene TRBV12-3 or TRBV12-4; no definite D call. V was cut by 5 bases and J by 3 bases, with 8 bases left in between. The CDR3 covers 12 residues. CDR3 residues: CASSHQFYEQYF. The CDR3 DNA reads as TGTGCCAGCAGTCATCAATTCTACGAGCAGTACTTC.

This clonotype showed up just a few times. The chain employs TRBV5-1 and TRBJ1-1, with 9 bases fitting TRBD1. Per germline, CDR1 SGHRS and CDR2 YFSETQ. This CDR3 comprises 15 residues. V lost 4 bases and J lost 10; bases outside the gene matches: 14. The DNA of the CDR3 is TGCGCCAGCAGCCTCCACTCCGGGACAGGGTCGGTAGCTTTCTTT. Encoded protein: CASSLHSGTGSVAFF.

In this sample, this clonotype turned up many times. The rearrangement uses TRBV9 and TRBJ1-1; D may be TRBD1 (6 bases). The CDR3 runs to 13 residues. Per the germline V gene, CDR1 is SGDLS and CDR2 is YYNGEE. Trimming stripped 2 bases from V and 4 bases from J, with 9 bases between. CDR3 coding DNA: TGTGCCAGCAGCGTGACAGGTTCCACTGAAGCTTTCTTT. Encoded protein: CASSVTGSTEAFF. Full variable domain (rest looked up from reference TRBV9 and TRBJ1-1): DSGVTQTPKHLITATGQRVTLRCSPRSGDLSVYWYQQSLDQGLQFLIQYYNGEERAKGNILERFSAQQFPDLHSELNLSSLELGDSALYFCASSVTGSTEAFFGQGTRLTVV.

CDR3 protein: CASKQGATNEKLFF. The CDR3, as DNA: TGTGCCAGCAAACAGGGCGCAACTAATGAAAAACTGTTTTTT. This chain joins TRBV19 and TRBJ1-4; the D gene is possibly TRBD1 (6 bases). This CDR3 has 14 amino acids. The V end was cut by 9 bases, the J end by 0 bases, with 11 bases between. Germline CDR1 and CDR2: LNHDA and SQIVND (reference sequence).

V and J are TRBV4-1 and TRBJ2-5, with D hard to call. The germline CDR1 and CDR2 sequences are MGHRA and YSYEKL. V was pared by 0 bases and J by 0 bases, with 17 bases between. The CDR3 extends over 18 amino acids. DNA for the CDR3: TGCGCCAGCAGCCAAGATGCATGGAGTAGAGGCCACCAAGAGACCCAGTACTTC. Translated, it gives CASSQDAWSRGHQETQYF.

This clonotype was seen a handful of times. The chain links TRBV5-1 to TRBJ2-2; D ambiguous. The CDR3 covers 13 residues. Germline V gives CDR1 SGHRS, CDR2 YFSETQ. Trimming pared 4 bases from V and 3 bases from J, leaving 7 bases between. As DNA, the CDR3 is TGCGCCAGCAGCATTCTATACACCGGGGAGCTGTTTTTT. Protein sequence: CASSILYTGELFF.

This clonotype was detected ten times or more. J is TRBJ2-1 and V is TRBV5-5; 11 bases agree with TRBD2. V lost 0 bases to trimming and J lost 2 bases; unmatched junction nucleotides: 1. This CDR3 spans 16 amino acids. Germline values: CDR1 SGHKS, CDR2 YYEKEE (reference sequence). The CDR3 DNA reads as TGTGCCAGCAGCTTGGGTAGCGGGAGGGCCTACAATGAGCAGTTCTTC. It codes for CASSLGSGRAYNEQFF. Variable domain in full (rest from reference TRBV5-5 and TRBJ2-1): DAGVTQSPTHLIKTRGQQVTLRCSPISGHKSVSWYQQVLGQGPQFIFQYYEKEERGRGNFPDRFSARQFPNYSSELNVNALLLGDSALYLCASSLGSGRAYNEQFFGPGTRLTVL.

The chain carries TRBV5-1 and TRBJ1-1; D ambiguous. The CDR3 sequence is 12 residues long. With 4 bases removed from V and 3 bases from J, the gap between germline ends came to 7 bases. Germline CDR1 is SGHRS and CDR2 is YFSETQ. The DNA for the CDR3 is TGCGCCAGCAGCGATAGATACACTGAAGCTTTCTTT. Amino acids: CASSDRYTEAFF.

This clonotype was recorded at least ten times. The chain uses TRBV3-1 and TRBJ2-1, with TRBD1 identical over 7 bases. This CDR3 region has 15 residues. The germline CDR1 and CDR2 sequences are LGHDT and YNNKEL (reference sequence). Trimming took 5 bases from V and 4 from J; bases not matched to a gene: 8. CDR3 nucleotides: TGTGCCAGCAGCTCCAGGGGGAGTGGGTACAATGAGCAGTTCTTC. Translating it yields CASSSRGSGYNEQFF.

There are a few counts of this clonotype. DNA for the CDR3: TGCGCCAGCAGCCCCGGACTAGCGGGATGGTCCTTCTCCTACGAGCAGTACTTC. As protein: CASSPGLAGWSFSYEQYF. This chain connects TRBV5-1 to TRBJ2-7; 12 positions match TRBD2. CDR3 size: 18 residues. The germline V gene has CDR1 SGHRS and CDR2 YFSETQ. The V segment lost 4 bases and the J segment 0 bases; nucleotides outside the gene matches: 11.

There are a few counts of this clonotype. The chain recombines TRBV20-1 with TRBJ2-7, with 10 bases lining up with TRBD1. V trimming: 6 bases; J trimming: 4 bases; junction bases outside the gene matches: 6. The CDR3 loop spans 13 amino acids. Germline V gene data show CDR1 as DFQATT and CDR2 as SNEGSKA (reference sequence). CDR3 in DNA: TGCAGTGCGGGGACAGGGGTAATGTACGAGCAGTACTTC. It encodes CSAGTGVMYEQYF.

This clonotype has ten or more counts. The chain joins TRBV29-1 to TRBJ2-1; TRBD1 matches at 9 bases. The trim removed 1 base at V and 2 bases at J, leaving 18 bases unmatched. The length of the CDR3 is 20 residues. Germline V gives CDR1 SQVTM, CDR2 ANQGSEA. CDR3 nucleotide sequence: TGCAGCGTTGAAGCCATCCCCGGGACAGGGCCCCTTTCGGCCTACAATGAGCAGTTCTTC. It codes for CSVEAIPGTGPLSAYNEQFF.

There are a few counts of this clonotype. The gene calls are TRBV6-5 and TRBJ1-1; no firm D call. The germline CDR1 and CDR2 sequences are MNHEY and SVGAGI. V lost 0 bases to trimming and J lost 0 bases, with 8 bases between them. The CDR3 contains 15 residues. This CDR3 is CASSYSATMNTEAFF. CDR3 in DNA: TGTGCCAGCAGTTACTCGGCAACTATGAACACTGAAGCTTTCTTT.

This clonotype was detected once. In DNA form, the CDR3 reads TGCGCCAGCAGCTTGCGGTCTGGGAGGGCCGGGGAGACCCAGTACTTC. Translated: CASSLRSGRAGETQYF. J is TRBJ2-5 and V is TRBV5-1; 7 bases agree with TRBD2. The V gene end was trimmed by 1 base and the J gene end by 5 bases; junction bases not matched to a gene: 11. Germline CDR1 reads SGHRS; CDR2 reads YFSETQ. This CDR3 has 16 amino acids.

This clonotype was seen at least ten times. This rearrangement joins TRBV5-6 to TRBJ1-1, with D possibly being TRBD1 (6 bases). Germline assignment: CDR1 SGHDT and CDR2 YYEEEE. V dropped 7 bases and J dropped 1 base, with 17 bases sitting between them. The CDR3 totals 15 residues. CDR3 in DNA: TGTGCCAGCTCCCATGGGGGGCTTTGGAACACTGAAGCTTTCTTT. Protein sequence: CASSHGGLWNTEAFF. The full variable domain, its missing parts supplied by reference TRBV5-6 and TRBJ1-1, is DAGVTQSPTHLIKTRGQQVTLRCSPKSGHDTVSWYQQALGQGPQFIFQYYEEEERQRGNFPDRFSGHQFPNYSSELNVNALLLGDSALYLCASSHGGLWNTEAFFGQGTRLTVV.

For the CDR3, the DNA is TGTGCCAGCAGTTGGGTACCGTCGACAGGGGGGGGCGAGCAGTACTTC. This gives the protein CASSWVPSTGGGEQYF. The chain joins TRBV6-2 or TRBV6-3 to TRBJ2-7, with TRBD1 matching 9 bases. Germline CDR1 is MNHEY and CDR2 is SVGEGT. CDR3 length: 16 residues. V was pared by 4 bases and J by 6 bases, with 13 bases of the junction left unmatched.

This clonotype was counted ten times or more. CDR3 region: CASSLALLAGGPSSTDTQYF. CDR3 coding DNA: TGTGCCAGCAGTTTGGCTCTACTAGCGGGAGGGCCTTCTAGCACAGATACGCAGTATTTT. The V call is TRBV12-3 or TRBV12-4, the J call TRBJ2-3; 13 bases are shared with TRBD2. V shed 3 bases, J shed 0 bases, and the junction held 12 bases outside the gene matches. The CDR3 is 20 residues long.

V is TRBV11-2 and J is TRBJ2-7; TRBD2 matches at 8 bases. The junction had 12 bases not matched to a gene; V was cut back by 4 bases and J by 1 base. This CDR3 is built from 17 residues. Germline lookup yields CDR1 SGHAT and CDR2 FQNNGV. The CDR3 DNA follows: TGTGCCAGCAGCTCCCCCTTAATGAGCGGGAGTTCCTACGAGCAGTACTTC. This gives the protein CASSSPLMSGSSYEQYF. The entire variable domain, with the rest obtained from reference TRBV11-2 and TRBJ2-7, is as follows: EAGVAQSPRYKIIEKRQSVAFWCNPISGHATLYWYQQILGQGPKLLIQFQNNGVVDDSQLPKDRFSAERLKGVDSTLKIQPAKLEDSAVYLCASSSPLMSGSSYEQYFGPGTRLTVT.

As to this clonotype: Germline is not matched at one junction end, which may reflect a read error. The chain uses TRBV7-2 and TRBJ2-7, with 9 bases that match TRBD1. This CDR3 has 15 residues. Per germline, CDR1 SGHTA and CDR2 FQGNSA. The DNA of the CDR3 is TGTGCCAACAGCTTAGCGCGGGGAGGGACAGGGTTCCAGTACTTC. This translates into CANSLARGGTGFQYF.

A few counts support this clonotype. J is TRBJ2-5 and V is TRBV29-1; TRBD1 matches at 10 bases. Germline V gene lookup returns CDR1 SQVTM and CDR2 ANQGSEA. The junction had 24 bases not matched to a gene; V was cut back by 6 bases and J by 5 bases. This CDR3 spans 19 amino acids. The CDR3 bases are TGCAGCGTGAGACCCGGGACAGGGGATCCGCGGGAGGCGTTCGAGACCCAGTACTTC. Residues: CSVRPGTGDPREAFETQYF.

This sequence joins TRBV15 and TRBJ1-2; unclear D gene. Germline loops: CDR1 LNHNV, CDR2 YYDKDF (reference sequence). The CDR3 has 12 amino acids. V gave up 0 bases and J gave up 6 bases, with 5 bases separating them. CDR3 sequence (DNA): TGTGCCACCAGCAGAGATATCGATGGCTACACCTTC. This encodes CATSRDIDGYTF.

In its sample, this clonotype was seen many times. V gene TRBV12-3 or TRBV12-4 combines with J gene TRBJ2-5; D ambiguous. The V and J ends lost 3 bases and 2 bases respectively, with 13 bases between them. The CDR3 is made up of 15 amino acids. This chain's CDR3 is CASSFAPLAQETQYF. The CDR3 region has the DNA TGTGCCAGCAGTTTCGCACCGCTGGCTCAAGAGACCCAGTACTTC.

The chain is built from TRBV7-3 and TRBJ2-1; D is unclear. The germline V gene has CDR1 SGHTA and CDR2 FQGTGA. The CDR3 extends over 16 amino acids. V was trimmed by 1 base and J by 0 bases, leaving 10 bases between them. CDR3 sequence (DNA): TGTGCCAGCAGCTTAAGGCAAGCTAGCTCCTACAATGAGCAGTTCTTC. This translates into CASSLRQASSYNEQFF.

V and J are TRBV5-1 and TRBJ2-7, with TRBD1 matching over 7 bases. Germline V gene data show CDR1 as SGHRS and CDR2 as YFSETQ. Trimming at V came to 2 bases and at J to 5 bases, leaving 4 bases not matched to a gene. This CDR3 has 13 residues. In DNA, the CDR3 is TGCGCCAGCAGCTTCGAGGGGGCTCACGAGCAGTACTTC. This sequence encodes CASSFEGAHEQYF.

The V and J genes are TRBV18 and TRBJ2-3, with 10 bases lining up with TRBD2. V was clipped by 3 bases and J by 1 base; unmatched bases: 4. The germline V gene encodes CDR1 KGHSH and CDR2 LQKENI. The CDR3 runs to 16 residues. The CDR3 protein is CASSPLGLAGTDTQYF. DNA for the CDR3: TGTGCCAGCTCACCTTTAGGACTAGCGGGCACAGATACGCAGTATTTT.

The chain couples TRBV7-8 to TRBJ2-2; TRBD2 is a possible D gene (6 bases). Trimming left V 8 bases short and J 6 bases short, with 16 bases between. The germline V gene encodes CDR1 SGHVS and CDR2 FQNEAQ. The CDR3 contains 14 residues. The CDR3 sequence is CASHRRGGPGELFF. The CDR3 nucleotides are TGTGCCAGCCATAGAAGGGGAGGCCCCGGGGAGCTGTTTTTT.

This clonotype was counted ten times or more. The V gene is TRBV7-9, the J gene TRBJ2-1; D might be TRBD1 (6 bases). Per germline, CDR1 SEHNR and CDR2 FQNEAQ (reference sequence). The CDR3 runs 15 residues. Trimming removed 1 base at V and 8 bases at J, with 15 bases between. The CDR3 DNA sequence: TGTGCCAGCAGCTTAGGAGGGGGTCCGGGCGATGAGCAGTTCTTC. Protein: CASSLGGGPGDEQFF.

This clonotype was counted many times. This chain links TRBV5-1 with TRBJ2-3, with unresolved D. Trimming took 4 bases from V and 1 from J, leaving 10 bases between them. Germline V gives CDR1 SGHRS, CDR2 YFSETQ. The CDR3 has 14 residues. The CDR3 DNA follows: TGCGCCAGCAGCCAAGACCTAGGCACAGATACGCAGTATTTT. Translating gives CASSQDLGTDTQYF.

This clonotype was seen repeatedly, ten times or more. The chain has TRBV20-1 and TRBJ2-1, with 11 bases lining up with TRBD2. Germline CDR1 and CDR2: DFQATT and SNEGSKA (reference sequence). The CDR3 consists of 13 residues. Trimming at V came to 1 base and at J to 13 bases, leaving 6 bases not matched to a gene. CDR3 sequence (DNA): TGCAGTGCTAGAGTTAGGACTAGCGGGCCTCAGTTCTTC. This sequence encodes CSARVRTSGPQFF.

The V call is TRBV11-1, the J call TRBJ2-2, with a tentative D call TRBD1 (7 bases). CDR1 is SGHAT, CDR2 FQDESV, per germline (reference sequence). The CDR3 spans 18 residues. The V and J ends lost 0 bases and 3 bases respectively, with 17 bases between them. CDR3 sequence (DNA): TGTGCCAGCAGCTTAGCCGGGACAGAGGCTAGCGACACCGGGGAGCTGTTTTTT. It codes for CASSLAGTEASDTGELFF.